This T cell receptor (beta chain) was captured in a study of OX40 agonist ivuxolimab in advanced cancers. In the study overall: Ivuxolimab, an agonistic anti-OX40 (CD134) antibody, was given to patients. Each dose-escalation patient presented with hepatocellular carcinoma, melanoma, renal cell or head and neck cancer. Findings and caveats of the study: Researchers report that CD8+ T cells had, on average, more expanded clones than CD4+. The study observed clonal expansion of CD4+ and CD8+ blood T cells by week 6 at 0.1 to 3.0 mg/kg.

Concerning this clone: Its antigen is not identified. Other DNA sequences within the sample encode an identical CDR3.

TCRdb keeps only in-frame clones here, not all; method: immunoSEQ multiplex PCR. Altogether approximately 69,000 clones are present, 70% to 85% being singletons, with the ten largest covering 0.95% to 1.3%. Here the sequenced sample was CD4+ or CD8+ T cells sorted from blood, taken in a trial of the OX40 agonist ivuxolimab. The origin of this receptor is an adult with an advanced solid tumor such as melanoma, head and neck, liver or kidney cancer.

CDR3 nucleotide sequence: TGTGCCAGCAGCTTAGGGAATTCACCCCTCCACTTT. Translated: CASSLGNSPLHF. V is TRBV7-9 and J is TRBJ1-6, with D unclear. Trimming left V 1 base short and J 7 bases short, with 2 bases between. The CDR3 totals 12 residues. Per germline, CDR1 SEHNR and CDR2 FQNEAQ (reference sequence).